This is a list of T cell receptor beta chains from one sample in a study of blood T cells in healthy people across ages. TCRdb fed the 5' RACE reads into MiXCR, producing one record per CDR3 protein. The sample has about 830,000 distinct CDR3 sequences; roughly 60% are singletons. Input material: blood. These receptors all come from a man in his thirties or forties in good health. Both conserved end residues are part of each CDR3. A D gene is named only where the DNA matches it firmly. For some rows the clone size is stated as once, few or many, or as a class when expanded; others skip it.

D gene	V gene	J gene	clone size	CDR3 DNA	CDR3 protein
-	TRBV4-3	TRBJ2-7	-	TGCGCCAGCAGCCAAGGCTTTGGCCCCTCCTACGAGCAGTACTTC	CASSQGFGPSYEQYF
-	TRBV2	TRBJ2-3	-	TGTGCCAGCAGTGGCGGCGGGGCCTTCACAGATACGCAGTATTTT	CASSGGGAFTDTQYF
TRBD2	TRBV20-1	TRBJ2-1	-	TGCAGTGCTAGAGATAGCGGGGGCAGCTCCTACAATGAGCAGTTCTTC	CSARDSGGSSYNEQFF
TRBD1	TRBV7-3	TRBJ2-1	-	TGTGCCAGCAGGCGCCGGGACAGGAGCTCCTACAATGAGCAGTTCTTC	CASRRRDRSSYNEQFF
TRBD2	TRBV20-1	TRBJ2-1	-	TGCAGTGCTAGAGCGGAAACTAGCGGGGGGGCATGGGAGCAGTTCTTC	CSARAETSGGAWEQFF
-	TRBV29-1	TRBJ2-2	-	TGCAGCACCCTTAGTAGTAAGGCCGGGGAGCTGTTTTTT	CSTLSSKAGELFF
-	TRBV2	TRBJ2-7	few	TGTGCCAGCAGGGTGGGGCCATCCGAGCAGTACTTC	CASRVGPSEQYF
TRBD1	TRBV4-3	TRBJ2-1	-	TGCGCCAGCAGCCAAGATCTTACGGGGACAGGGCTCTACAATGAGCAGTTCTTC	CASSQDLTGTGLYNEQFF
-	TRBV12-3/TRBV12-4	TRBJ1-2	few	TGTGCCAGCAGTCCACAAGGGGAGGCCAGGGGCTATGGCTACACCTTC	CASSPQGEARGYGYTF
-	TRBV20-1	TRBJ2-4	-	TGCAGTGCTAGGGACTACGACAAAAACATTCAGTACTTC	CSARDYDKNIQYF
-	TRBV3-1	TRBJ2-1	-	TGTGCCAGCAGCCAAGCCCAAAGAGGTGAGCAGTTCTTC	CASSQAQRGEQFF
TRBD1	TRBV7-2	TRBJ2-7	few	TGTGCCAGCAGCTTACCAGGGACAGCTACCCTTGGGTACTTC	CASSLPGTATLGYF
TRBD2	TRBV7-2	TRBJ2-1	-	TGTGCCAGCAGCTTAAGCGCTTTTGTGCGGGGGGGCAATGAGCAGTTCTTC	CASSLSAFVRGGNEQFF
TRBD2	TRBV20-1	TRBJ2-3	-	TGCAGTGCCAGGACTAGCGATGGCACAGATACGCAGTATTTT	CSARTSDGTDTQYF
TRBD1	TRBV5-1	TRBJ2-7	-	TGCGCCAGCAGAAACGGACAGGGCGATCGCTACGAGCAGTACTTC	CASRNGQGDRYEQYF
-	TRBV7-2	TRBJ2-1	-	TGTGTCAGCAGCTTAAAGACAGGCTACAATGAGCAGTTCTTC	CVSSLKTGYNEQFF
TRBD1	TRBV7-8	TRBJ1-2	-	TGTGCCAGTAGGGACAGGACTAACTATGGCTACACCTTC	CASRDRTNYGYTF
-	TRBV28	TRBJ2-7	-	TGTGCCAGCATTGGTAAAGGCTACGAGCAGTACTTC	CASIGKGYEQYF
-	TRBV3-1	TRBJ2-5	-	TGTGCCAGCAGCCTGCTCCTCGGGGAGCAGTACTTC	CASSLLLGEQYF
TRBD1	TRBV7-2	TRBJ1-2	few	TGTGCCAGCAGCTTAGTAGGGGGCCTCTATGGCTACACCTTC	CASSLVGGLYGYTF
TRBD2	TRBV20-1	TRBJ2-3	-	TGCAGTGCTGGAGGACTGGCGGGGGTTACAGATACGCAGTATTTT	CSAGGLAGVTDTQYF
TRBD1	TRBV6-2/TRBV6-3	TRBJ2-7	-	TGTGCCAGCAGTGTCCGGGACAGGGGCTACTACGAGCAGTACTTC	CASSVRDRGYYEQYF
-	TRBV5-1	TRBJ1-1	-	TGCGCCAGCAGCTTGGTATCCCCGAACACTGAAGCTTTCTTT	CASSLVSPNTEAFF
TRBD1	TRBV6-2/TRBV6-3	TRBJ2-7	-	TGTGCCAGGACAGACGGGGACAGGAATCATTCCTACTCCTACGAGCAGTACTTC	CARTDGDRNHSYSYEQYF